The 8 T cell receptor beta chains presented below share a single source sample, sequenced in a study of Tregs in tolerant kidney transplant recipients. Mixed chimerism was transient after nonmyeloablative marrow transplants from related graft donors. The method was immunoSEQ multiplex PCR; TCRdb's version includes in-frame clones alone and lacks a portion of them. The profile shows 95,000 or so clones, under 95% of them singletons. Sample: CD4+ T cells from blood (PBMCs), taken 12 months after the transplant. The receptors originated from a human patient who received a combined kidney and bone marrow transplant. Some of the T cells may derive from the graft donor.

The J gene is TRBJ2-7, the V gene TRBV5-1; D might be TRBD2 (5 bases). This CDR3 is built from 15 residues. Trimming shortened V by 4 bases and J by 0 bases, and 14 bases separated the two germline ends. The germline gives CDR1 SGHRS, CDR2 YFSETQ. DNA of the CDR3: TGCGCCAGCAGCCTATCCGGGGTGAACTCCTACGAGCAGTACTTC. Amino acid sequence: CASSLSGVNSYEQYF. The whole variable domain, remainder taken from reference TRBV5-1 and TRBJ2-7, is KAGVTQTPRYLIKTRGQQVTLSCSPISGHRSVSWYQQTPGQGLQFLFEYFSETQRNKGNFPGRFSGRQFSNSRSEMNVSTLELGDSALYLCASSLSGVNSYEQYFGPGTRLTVT.

The genes are TRBV5-4 and TRBJ2-7, with D maybe TRBD1 (6 bases). Germline assignment: CDR1 SGHNT and CDR2 YYREEE (reference sequence). This CDR3 spans 14 amino acids. Trimming pared 7 bases from V and 7 bases from J, leaving 21 bases between. CDR3 coding DNA: TGTGCCAGCCGACAGGTGGGGTCACCGGGGGAGCAGTACTTC. It encodes CASRQVGSPGEQYF. The full variable domain, its missing parts supplied by reference TRBV5-4 and TRBJ2-7, is ETGVTQSPTHLIKTRGQQVTLRCSSQSGHNTVSWYQQALGQGPQFIFQYYREEENGRGNFPPRFSGLQFPNYSSELNVNALELDDSALYLCASRQVGSPGEQYFGPGTRLTVT.

A remark on this clone: The germline gene is not matched at one end of the junction; a read error may be the cause. This rearrangement joins TRBV4-3 to TRBJ1-6; maybe TRBD1 (6 bases). There are 17 residues in the CDR3. Germline CDR1 is LGHNA and CDR2 is YSLEER. The CDR3 nucleotides read TGCGCCAGCAGCCAAAAAAATGGGGGCTCCTATAATTCCCCCCTCCACTTT. Protein: CASSQKNGGSYNSPLHF.

This clone was detected a few times. J is TRBJ1-4 and V is TRBV6-5; perhaps TRBD1 as D (6 bases). Trimming cost V 6 bases and J 7 bases, with 15 bases left between them. CDR3 length: 14 residues. CDR1 is MNHEY, CDR2 SVGAGI, per germline. CDR3 sequence reads: CASRRGGDGEKLFF. The CDR3 DNA reads TGTGCCAGCAGGAGAGGGGGAGATGGTGAAAAACTGTTTTTT.

This chain links TRBV18 with TRBJ1-1, with TRBD1 matching 7 bases. V lost 2 bases, J lost 5 bases, and 2 bases stayed unmatched. Germline-derived CDR1 and CDR2 are KGHSH and LQKENI. This CDR3 spans 13 amino acids. The CDR3: CASSPGTATEAFF. In DNA form, the CDR3 reads TGTGCCAGCTCACCAGGGACAGCGACTGAAGCTTTCTTT.

The V gene is TRBV2, the J gene TRBJ1-5; a weak D match, TRBD1 (5 bases). Germline-derived CDR1 and CDR2 are SNHLY and FYNNEI. Trimming took 5 bases from V and 4 from J, leaving 18 bases between them. This CDR3 is 16 amino acids long. CDR3 coding DNA: TGTGCCAGCAGTTTTCAAGGGGAAGCGGGTAATCAGCCCCAGCATTTT. Protein: CASSFQGEAGNQPQHF.

The J gene is TRBJ2-5, the V gene TRBV7-2; 8 bases fit TRBD2. Losses at the gene ends were 4 bases for V and 2 bases for J; bases not matched to a gene: 6. The CDR3 has 15 residues. Germline-derived CDR1 and CDR2 are SGHTA and FQGNSA. The CDR3 DNA reads as TGTGCCAGCAGCTCCACGGGACTAGTACAAGAGACCCAGTACTTC. As protein: CASSSTGLVQETQYF.

The CDR3 DNA reads TGTGCCAGTAGTATATGGACAACCCACAACTATGGCTACACCTTC. Translated: CASSIWTTHNYGYTF. The chain employs TRBV19 and TRBJ1-2; maybe TRBD1 (5 bases). The CDR3 runs to 15 residues. V shed 2 bases and J shed 2 bases, with 12 bases lying between them. Germline CDR1 reads LNHDA; CDR2 reads SQIVND (reference sequence).